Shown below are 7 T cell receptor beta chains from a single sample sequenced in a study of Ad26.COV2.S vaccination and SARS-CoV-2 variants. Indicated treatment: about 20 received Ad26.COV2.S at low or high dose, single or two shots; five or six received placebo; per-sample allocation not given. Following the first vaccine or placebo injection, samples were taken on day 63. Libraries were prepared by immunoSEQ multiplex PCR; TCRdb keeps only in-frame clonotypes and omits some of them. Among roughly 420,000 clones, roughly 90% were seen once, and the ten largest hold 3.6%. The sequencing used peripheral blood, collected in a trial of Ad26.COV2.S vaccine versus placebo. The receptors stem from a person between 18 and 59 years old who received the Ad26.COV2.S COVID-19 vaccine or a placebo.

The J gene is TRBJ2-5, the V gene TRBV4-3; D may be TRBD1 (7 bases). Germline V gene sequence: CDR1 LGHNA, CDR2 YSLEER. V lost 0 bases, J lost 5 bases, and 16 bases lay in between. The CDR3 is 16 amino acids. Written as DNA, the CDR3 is TGCGCCAGCAGCCAAGATCCCTCACAGGGGAGGGAGACCCAGTACTTC. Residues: CASSQDPSQGRETQYF.

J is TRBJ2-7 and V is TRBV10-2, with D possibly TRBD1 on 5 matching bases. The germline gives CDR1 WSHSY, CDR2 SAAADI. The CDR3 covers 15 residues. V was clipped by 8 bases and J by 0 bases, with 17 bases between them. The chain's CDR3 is CASGLRGGHSYEQYF. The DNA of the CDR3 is TGCGCCAGCGGTCTTAGGGGCGGCCACTCCTACGAGCAGTACTTC.

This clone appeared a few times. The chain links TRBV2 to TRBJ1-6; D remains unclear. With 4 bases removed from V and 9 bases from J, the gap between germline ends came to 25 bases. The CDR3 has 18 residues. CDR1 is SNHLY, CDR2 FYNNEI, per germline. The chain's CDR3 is CASSASQSDGTSGSPLHF. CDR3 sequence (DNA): TGTGCCAGCAGTGCCTCCCAATCGGACGGAACCTCGGGTTCACCCCTCCACTTT.

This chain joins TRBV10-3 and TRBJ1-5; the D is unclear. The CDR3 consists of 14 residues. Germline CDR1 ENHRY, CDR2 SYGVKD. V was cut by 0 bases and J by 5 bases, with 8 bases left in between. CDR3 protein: CAISESAPDQPQHF. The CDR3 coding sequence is TGTGCCATCAGTGAGTCTGCCCCCGATCAGCCCCAGCATTTT.

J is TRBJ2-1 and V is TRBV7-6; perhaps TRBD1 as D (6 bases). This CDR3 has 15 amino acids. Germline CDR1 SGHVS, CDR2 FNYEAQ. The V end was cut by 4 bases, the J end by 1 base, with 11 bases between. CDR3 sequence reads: CASSYRATSYNEQFF. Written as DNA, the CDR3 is TGTGCCAGCAGCTACAGGGCTACATCCTACAATGAGCAGTTCTTC.

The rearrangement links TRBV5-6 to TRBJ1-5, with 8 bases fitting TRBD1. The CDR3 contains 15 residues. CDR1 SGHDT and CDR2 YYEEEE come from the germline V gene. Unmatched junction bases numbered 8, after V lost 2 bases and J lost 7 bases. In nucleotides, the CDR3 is TGTGCCAGCAGCTTCTTCCGGGACAGGTCCCAGCCCCAGCATTTT. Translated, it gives CASSFFRDRSQPQHF. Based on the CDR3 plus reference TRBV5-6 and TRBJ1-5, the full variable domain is DAGVTQSPTHLIKTRGQQVTLRCSPKSGHDTVSWYQQALGQGPQFIFQYYEEEERQRGNFPDRFSGHQFPNYSSELNVNALLLGDSALYLCASSFFRDRSQPQHFGDGTRLSIL.

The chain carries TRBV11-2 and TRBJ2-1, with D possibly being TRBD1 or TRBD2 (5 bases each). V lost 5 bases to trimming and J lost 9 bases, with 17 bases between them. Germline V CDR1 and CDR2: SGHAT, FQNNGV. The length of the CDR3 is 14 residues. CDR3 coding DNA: TGTGCCAGCAGCCCCCGGGGCAGGGTAGGTGAGCAGTTCTTC. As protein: CASSPRGRVGEQFF.